One and the same sample provided the 26 T cell receptor beta chains below, sequenced in a study of blood T cell repertoires in COVID-19. Clones were sequenced by immunoSEQ multiplex PCR, and TCRdb holds only the in-frame ones, with some missing. This repertoire shows around 180,000 clones, 80% to 90% found once; its top ten account for 2.5% to 3.5%. The sequencing sample was made of peripheral blood. The receptors originated from a man between 60 and 70 years old with acute or convalescent COVID-19.

This chain links TRBV2 with TRBJ2-3; 12 positions match TRBD2. The CDR3 extends over 15 amino acids. The germline V gene encodes CDR1 SNHLY and CDR2 FYNNEI. The V segment lost 4 bases and the J segment 3 bases; nucleotides outside the gene matches: 2. The CDR3: CASSAGTSGTDTQYF. CDR3 nucleotides: TGTGCCAGCAGTGCCGGGACTAGCGGGACAGATACGCAGTATTTT.

This clone turned up a few times. J is TRBJ1-6 and V is TRBV28; 10 nucleotides match TRBD1. Germline-derived CDR1 and CDR2 are MDHEN and SYDVKM. J lost 9 bases, V lost 2 bases, and 4 bases had no gene match. CDR3 length: 15 residues. The CDR3, as DNA: TGTGCCAGCAGTTTAGACGGGACAGGGGTTTCACCCCTCCACTTT. It codes for CASSLDGTGVSPLHF.

This chain uses TRBV27 with TRBJ2-4; D is unresolved. Germline V gene data show CDR1 as MNHEY and CDR2 as SMNVEV (reference sequence). The V gene lost 2 bases and the J gene lost 5 bases, with 7 bases spanning the gap. This CDR3 has 13 residues. In DNA form, the CDR3 reads TGTGCCAGCAGTTTAGGAGTCGAAAACATTCAGTACTTC. Protein: CASSLGVENIQYF.

The chain couples TRBV2 to TRBJ2-2; D perhaps matches TRBD1 (6 bases). CDR3 length: 13 amino acids. V was trimmed by 6 bases and J by 7 bases, leaving 12 bases between them. Germline assignment: CDR1 SNHLY and CDR2 FYNNEI. CDR3 sequence: CASSPDRRGELFF. As DNA, the CDR3 is TGTGCCAGCAGCCCCGACAGGCGCGGGGAGCTGTTTTTT. Full variable domain (outside the CDR3, taken from reference TRBV2 and TRBJ2-2): EPEVTQTPSHQVTQMGQEVILRCVPISNHLYFYWYRQILGQKVEFLVSFYNNEISEKSEIFDDQFSVERPDGSNFTLKIRSTKLEDSAMYFCASSPDRRGELFFGEGSRLTVL.

The chain recombines TRBV5-1 with TRBJ2-1, with TRBD2 matching over 7 bases. The length of the CDR3 is 14 residues. The V gene end was trimmed by 2 bases and the J gene end by 9 bases; junction bases not matched to a gene: 8. Looked up from germline, CDR1 is SGHRS and CDR2 is YFSETQ. The CDR3 spells CASSLGRERGEQFF. The DNA of the CDR3 is TGCGCCAGCAGCTTAGGGCGGGAGAGGGGTGAGCAGTTCTTC.

DNA for the CDR3: TGTGCCAGTAGTATAGACAGGTCAGTAGGTCAGCCCCAGCATTTT. Its translation is CASSIDRSVGQPQHF. J is TRBJ1-5 and V is TRBV19; D remains unclear. Germline V gives CDR1 LNHDA, CDR2 SQIVND (reference sequence). V lost 0 bases and J 6 bases, leaving 12 bases between the germline ends. The CDR3 length is 15 residues.

V is TRBV11-2 and J is TRBJ2-1; 8 positions match TRBD1. The CDR3 covers 13 residues. After removal of 5 bases from V and 8 bases from J, the junction contained 5 bases not matched to a gene. CDR1 and CDR2 from the germline V gene are SGHAT and FQNNGV. The CDR3 sequence is CASSLRGLDEQFF. As DNA, the CDR3 is TGTGCCAGCAGCCTCAGGGGGCTCGATGAGCAGTTCTTC.

This clone has only one observation. CDR3 DNA: TGTGCCAGCAGCTTAGATGGCCTAGCATATACGGTGGTTGAGCAGTTCTTC. Its translation is CASSLDGLAYTVVEQFF. The J gene is TRBJ2-1, the V gene TRBV11-2; possibly TRBD2 for D (5 bases). V shed 0 bases and J shed 9 bases, with 21 bases lying between them. In germline, CDR1 is SGHAT, CDR2 FQNNGV. This CDR3 contains 17 residues.

This rearrangement joins TRBV30 to TRBJ2-5; TRBD1 aligns across 7 bases. The CDR3 has 13 amino acids. V gave up 0 bases and J gave up 4 bases; unmatched junction bases: 2. Germline CDR1 reads GTSNPN; CDR2 reads SVGIG (reference sequence). This CDR3 is CAWSVQGTETQYF. As DNA, the CDR3 is TGTGCCTGGAGTGTACAGGGGACAGAGACCCAGTACTTC. Combining the CDR3 with reference TRBV30 and TRBJ2-5 gives the whole variable domain SQTIHQWPATLVQPVGSPLSLECTVEGTSNPNLYWYRQAAGRGLQLLFYSVGIGQISSEVPQNLSASRPQDRQFILSSKKLLLSDSGFYLCAWSVQGTETQYFGPGTRLLVL.

V and J are TRBV7-3 and TRBJ1-2, with D hard to call. The CDR3 is 14 amino acids. The V end lost 5 bases, the J end lost 0 bases, and 10 bases lay between the germline ends. Germline assignment: CDR1 SGHTA and CDR2 FQGTGA. This CDR3 is CASSDGGTNYGYTF. The CDR3 bases are TGTGCCAGCAGCGATGGAGGGACTAACTATGGCTACACCTTC. The variable domain in full, with the rest retrieved from reference TRBV7-3 and TRBJ1-2, is GAGVSQTPSNKVTEKGKYVELRCDPISGHTALYWYRQSLGQGPEFLIYFQGTGAADDSGLPNDRFFAVRPEGSVSTLKIQRTERGDSAVYLCASSDGGTNYGYTFGSGTRLTVV.

The J gene is TRBJ2-7, the V gene TRBV18, with D possibly being TRBD1 (6 bases). CDR3 length equals 16 residues. Trimming removed 0 bases at V and 3 bases at J, with 15 bases between. CDR1 is KGHSH, CDR2 LQKENI, per germline. CDR3 protein: CASSPPLRTVDYEQYF. In DNA form, the CDR3 reads TGTGCCAGCTCACCACCGTTGAGGACAGTCGACTACGAGCAGTACTTC.

The chain carries TRBV4-2 and TRBJ1-6; 7 positions agree with TRBD1. CDR3 length: 15 amino acids. V was pared by 4 bases and J by 3 bases, with 3 bases of the junction left unmatched. From germline, CDR1 is LGHNA and CDR2 YNFKEQ. This CDR3 is CASSLDRDYNSPLHF. Written as DNA, the CDR3 is TGTGCCAGCAGCCTTGACAGGGACTATAATTCACCCCTCCACTTT.

Of note for this clone: Other DNA sequences in this sample translate to the same CDR3. The gene calls are TRBV5-1 and TRBJ2-1; TRBD1 matches 7 bases. Germline CDR1 SGHRS, CDR2 YFSETQ. This CDR3 comprises 15 residues. V was pared by 0 bases and J by 0 bases, with 0 bases of the junction left unmatched. The CDR3 spells CASSLGDSSYNEQFF. The CDR3 nucleotides are TGCGCCAGCAGCTTGGGGGACAGCTCCTACAATGAGCAGTTCTTC.

This clone was counted a single time. The CDR3 nucleotides read TGTGCCAGCAGCCTACCCGGACACAAGAGGCAGCCCCAGCATTTT. It encodes CASSLPGHKRQPQHF. This chain links TRBV6-2 or TRBV6-3 with TRBJ1-5; the D gene is possibly TRBD1 (5 bases). The CDR3 sequence is 15 residues long. CDR1 and CDR2 from the germline V gene are MNHEY and SVGEGT. Trimming removed 6 bases from V and 7 bases from J, with 19 bases in between.

The chain carries TRBV12-1 and TRBJ2-7; the tabulated D call, TRBD2, remains unverified against the DNA. TRBV12-1 is shown as a pseudogene. This CDR3 contains 20 residues. The CDR3 here is CASSFEDPGLAGGPTYEQYF. CDR3 DNA: TGTGCCAGCAGCTTTGAGGATCCGGGACTAGCGGGAGGTCCTACCTACGAGCAGTACTTC.

This clone was counted a few times. J is TRBJ1-1 and V is TRBV6-4; D call uncertain. The CDR3 spans 14 residues. CDR1 and CDR2 (germline): MRHNA, SNTAGT. Between the trimmed V and J ends, which lost 5 bases and 4 bases, there was a span of 14 bases. The CDR3 is CASSTNGDGTEAFF. The DNA of the CDR3 is TGTGCCAGCAGTACCAACGGGGATGGCACTGAAGCTTTCTTT.

In nucleotides, the CDR3 is TGTGCCAGTAGTAGAGACAGGGAACAAGAGACCCAGTACTTC. It is translated as CASSRDREQETQYF. V is TRBV19 and J is TRBJ2-5; TRBD1 matches at 7 bases. Trimming cost V 4 bases and J 2 bases; bases outside gene matches: 4. The germline V gene has CDR1 LNHDA and CDR2 SQIVND (reference sequence). This CDR3 has 14 amino acids.

This clone was recorded only once. The rearrangement uses TRBV30 and TRBJ2-7; 13 bases agree with TRBD2. Germline CDR1 reads GTSNPN; CDR2 reads SVGIG (reference sequence). The CDR3 loop spans 16 amino acids. J gave up 4 bases and V 3 bases, and 9 bases lay outside the gene matches. The CDR3 DNA is TGTGCCTGGAGCCCGCGCCGGACTAGCGGGAGATACGAGCAGTACTTC. Translation gives CAWSPRRTSGRYEQYF.

The rearrangement links TRBV5-1 to TRBJ2-7, with no clear D. Germline V CDR1 and CDR2: SGHRS, YFSETQ. V lost 1 base, J lost 3 bases, and 11 bases lay in between. This CDR3 has 14 amino acids. The CDR3 protein is CASSLRSSDYEQYF. CDR3 DNA: TGCGCCAGCAGCTTGCGGTCCTCCGACTACGAGCAGTACTTC.

This clone was found a few times. This chain connects TRBV6-5 to TRBJ2-1; D is possibly TRBD1 (5 bases). The CDR3 loop spans 13 amino acids. The germline gives CDR1 MNHEY, CDR2 SVGAGI. V was clipped by 0 bases and J by 5 bases, with 5 bases between them. The CDR3, as DNA: TGTGCCAGCAGTTACTCGGACAACAATGAGCAGTTCTTC. Its translation: CASSYSDNNEQFF.

V gene TRBV11-1 combines with J gene TRBJ2-2; D gene ambiguous. Germline values: CDR1 SGHAT, CDR2 FQDESV (reference sequence). The V end lost 6 bases, the J end lost 1 base, and 9 bases lay between the germline ends. This CDR3 has 14 amino acids. The CDR3 nucleotides read TGTGCCAGCAGTCACTACGGGAACACCGGGGAGCTGTTTTTT. Translated, it gives CASSHYGNTGELFF.

The sample holds a few counts of this clone. V is TRBV11-2 and J is TRBJ2-1; 8 bases line up with TRBD2. The junction had 14 bases not matched to a gene; V was cut back by 4 bases and J by 3 bases. CDR3 length: 18 residues. Germline assignment: CDR1 SGHAT and CDR2 FQNNGV. The CDR3 sequence: CASSSRPIAGRFYNEQFF. The CDR3 coding sequence is TGTGCCAGCAGCTCCCGCCCGATAGCGGGGAGGTTCTACAATGAGCAGTTCTTC.

The chain combines TRBV2 with TRBJ1-2; no definite D call. V dropped 2 bases and J dropped 0 bases, with 7 bases sitting between them. The CDR3 loop spans 14 amino acids. The germline V gene has CDR1 SNHLY and CDR2 FYNNEI. The CDR3: CASSENGANYGYTF. The CDR3 region has the DNA TGTGCCAGCAGTGAAAACGGAGCTAACTATGGCTACACCTTC.

V gene TRBV28 combines with J gene TRBJ2-1; 7 bases are a match to TRBD2. The germline V gene has CDR1 MDHEN and CDR2 SYDVKM. The CDR3 is made up of 15 amino acids. V lost 7 bases, J lost 10 bases, and 16 bases stayed unmatched. CDR3 residues: CASNSAEAGIMEQFF. CDR3 sequence (DNA): TGTGCCAGCAACTCGGCGGAAGCGGGGATTATGGAGCAGTTCTTC.

This chain uses TRBV19 with TRBJ2-2; the D gene is possibly TRBD2 (6 bases). The CDR3 contains 16 residues. V lost 1 base to trimming and J lost 2 bases, with 11 bases between them. CDR1 is LNHDA and CDR2 is SQIVND in the germline V gene (reference sequence). The DNA of the CDR3 is TGTGCCAGTAGTATAGCAGGACTACGAAACACCGGGGAGCTGTTTTTT. Protein: CASSIAGLRNTGELFF.

The V call is TRBV4-1, the J call TRBJ1-6, with no clear D. The V end was cut by 5 bases, the J end by 10 bases, with 12 bases between. Germline V gene data show CDR1 as MGHRA and CDR2 as YSYEKL. The CDR3 length is 13 residues. The CDR3 sequence: CASSERGSSPLHF. For the CDR3, the DNA is TGCGCCAGCAGCGAAAGAGGCAGCTCACCCCTCCACTTT.